Each of the 26 T cell receptor beta chains below was sequenced from the same sample in a study of CD8 T cells in Susac syndrome (dated by TCRdb to between 2018 and 2021). Library generation was performed with the immunoSEQ multiplex PCR assay. RNA was extracted with the RNeasy kit and roughly 0.45 to 1 ug was reverse transcribed using random hexamers. TCRdb applied fastp at Q25 and MiXCR to the public reads, then kept only in-frame beta chains. Records with the same CDR3 protein are collapsed into one entry carrying the most frequent genes and DNA. Within this sample are some 110,000 distinct CDR3 sequences, with 85% to 95% of them counted one time only. 0.28% of the sample is taken by the ten largest. Material: CD8+ T cells from PBMCs. These receptors all come from a human donor with Susac syndrome.

The chain employs TRBV9 and TRBJ2-1; D unresolved. Germline CDR1 reads SGDLS; CDR2 reads YYNGEE. V was shortened by 0 bases and J by 8 bases, with 15 bases between the two germline ends. This CDR3 region has 15 residues. The CDR3 bases are TGTGCCAGCAGCGTAGTGGATTCCACTAAGGATGAGCAGTTCTTC. Its protein product is CASSVVDSTKDEQFF.

The chain joins TRBV9 to TRBJ2-7, with 8 nucleotides matching TRBD2. V was clipped by 3 bases and J by 6 bases; unmatched bases: 8. The V gene's germline CDR1 is SGDLS and CDR2 YYNGEE. This CDR3 has 14 residues. The DNA of the CDR3 is TGTGCCAGCAGCGCGGGGGGGCAGAAGGGCGAGCAGTACTTC. It specifies CASSAGGQKGEQYF.

The rearrangement uses TRBV29-1 and TRBJ2-7; 7 positions agree with TRBD1. CDR3 length: 13 amino acids. The germline CDR1 and CDR2 sequences are SQVTM and ANQGSEA. The V and J ends lost 0 bases and 6 bases, in that order; junction bases with no gene match: 5. Here the CDR3 reads CSVEEGRGSEQYF. The DNA of the CDR3 is TGCAGCGTTGAAGAGGGCAGGGGGAGCGAGCAGTACTTC.

This clonotype was seen a handful of times. The chain links TRBV4-2 to TRBJ2-3; TRBD2 aligns across 15 bases. The V and J ends lost 5 bases and 0 bases, in that order; junction bases with no gene match: 9. The CDR3 runs to 19 residues. Germline CDR1 and CDR2: LGHNA and YNFKEQ. For the CDR3, the DNA is TGTGCCAGCAGCACCCGGACTAGCGGGGGGGATGCTAGCACAGATACGCAGTATTTT. It translates to CASSTRTSGGDASTDTQYF.

The chain couples TRBV27 to TRBJ1-6; D might be TRBD1 (6 bases). Germline assignment: CDR1 MNHEY and CDR2 SMNVEV (reference sequence). Trimming took 4 bases from V and 10 from J, leaving 11 bases between them. The CDR3 is 13 amino acids. In DNA, the CDR3 is TGTGCCAGCAGTTACAGGGAGTACTCACCCCTCCACTTT. Its protein product is CASSYREYSPLHF.

The rearrangement links TRBV13 to TRBJ2-6, with D unresolved. Germline CDR1 and CDR2: PRHDT and FYEKMQ (reference sequence). V lost 0 bases and J lost 0, with 6 bases in between. CDR3 length: 16 residues. The DNA for the CDR3 is TGTGCCAGCAGCTTAGGACGGGCCTCTGGGGCCAACGTCCTGACTTTC. Translating gives CASSLGRASGANVLTF.

The J gene is TRBJ2-4, the V gene TRBV20-1; the D gene is possibly TRBD1 (6 bases). The CDR3 has 14 amino acids. With 6 bases removed from V and 4 bases from J, the gap between germline ends came to 16 bases. From germline, CDR1 is DFQATT and CDR2 SNEGSKA (reference sequence). In DNA, the CDR3 is TGCAGTGCAACGAAACGGGACAATAAAAACATTCAGTACTTC. Translating it yields CSATKRDNKNIQYF.

The gene calls are TRBV4-1 and TRBJ1-1; 10 bases match TRBD1. From germline, CDR1 is MGHRA and CDR2 YSYEKL. The trim removed 4 bases at V and 11 bases at J, leaving 1 base unmatched. This CDR3 contains 11 residues. CDR3 region: CASSPGQGAFF. CDR3 DNA sequence: TGCGCCAGCAGCCCGGGACAGGGGGCTTTCTTT.

The chain combines TRBV4-1 with TRBJ2-1, with D unclear. Per germline, CDR1 MGHRA and CDR2 YSYEKL. The CDR3 runs 16 residues. V lost 0 bases, J lost 0 bases, and 9 bases lay in between. CDR3 nucleotide sequence: TGCGCCAGCAGCCAAGATTCCCCGAGCTCCTACAATGAGCAGTTCTTC. Its protein is CASSQDSPSSYNEQFF.

The chain combines TRBV20-1 with TRBJ2-5; tentatively, D is TRBD2 (7 bases). V lost 6 bases, J lost 7 bases, and 15 bases lay in between. The CDR3 is 12 amino acids. Germline loops: CDR1 DFQATT, CDR2 SNEGSKA (reference sequence). The CDR3 sequence: CSAAGLGGTQYF. CDR3 sequence (DNA): TGCAGTGCCGCCGGACTAGGGGGGACCCAGTACTTC.

The chain joins TRBV20-1 to TRBJ1-2; 7 nucleotides match TRBD1. The CDR3 totals 13 residues. V lost 4 bases, J lost 4 bases, and 6 bases stayed unmatched. Germline CDR1 and CDR2: DFQATT and SNEGSKA (reference sequence). The CDR3 DNA reads as TGCAGTGCTATTGACAGGGCCGGCTATGGCTACACCTTC. It codes for CSAIDRAGYGYTF.

This clonotype was detected once. The V call is TRBV20-1, the J call TRBJ2-5; 16 bases align to TRBD2. Trimming removed 0 bases from V and 4 bases from J; junction bases left unmatched: 8. The CDR3 runs to 18 residues. CDR1 DFQATT and CDR2 SNEGSKA come from the germline V gene (reference sequence). In DNA, the CDR3 is TGCAGTGCTAGAGATGTGGGACTAGCGGGGGGGAGTGGAGAGACCCAGTACTTC. Translating gives CSARDVGLAGGSGETQYF.

This clonotype is a singleton in its sample. The chain has TRBV6-5 and TRBJ2-5, with D hard to call. V was clipped by 7 bases and J by 5 bases, with 17 bases between them. CDR3 length: 14 residues. Germline CDR1 is MNHEY and CDR2 is SVGAGI. In nucleotides, the CDR3 is TGTGCCAGCACCCCCGCGGAACAGTCCGAGACCCAGTACTTC. Protein sequence: CASTPAEQSETQYF.

The V gene is TRBV3-1, the J gene TRBJ2-1; D call uncertain. CDR3 length equals 12 residues. V was clipped by 1 base and J by 5 bases, with 3 bases between them. CDR1 LGHDT and CDR2 YNNKEL come from the germline V gene (reference sequence). CDR3 in DNA: TGTGCCAGCAGCCAAGTTAACAATGAGCAGTTCTTC. Amino acids: CASSQVNNEQFF.

The chain employs TRBV6-6 and TRBJ2-3, with 10 bases matching TRBD2. Trimming at V came to 3 bases and at J to 5 bases, leaving 8 bases not matched to a gene. The CDR3 is made up of 16 amino acids. The germline V gene encodes CDR1 MNHNY and CDR2 SVGAGI (reference sequence). The CDR3 is CASSYALAGLKDTQYF. The CDR3 DNA reads TGTGCCAGCAGTTATGCACTAGCGGGGTTGAAAGATACGCAGTATTTT.

The chain has TRBV12-3 or TRBV12-4 and TRBJ1-4; D unresolved. Trimming stripped 6 bases from V and 8 bases from J, with 7 bases between. The CDR3 has 11 amino acids. CDR3 region: CASRDGEKLFF. The CDR3 coding sequence is TGTGCCAGCAGGGACGGGGAAAAACTGTTTTTT.

CDR3 coding DNA: TGCAGCGTTGACCGGGACAGAGGCTCTGGGGCCAACGTCCTGACTTTC. This gives the protein CSVDRDRGSGANVLTF. The chain links TRBV29-1 to TRBJ2-6, with 7 bases matching TRBD1. Germline CDR1 reads SQVTM; CDR2 reads ANQGSEA. The CDR3 totals 16 residues. Trimming removed 3 bases from V and 0 bases from J; junction bases left unmatched: 5.

In this sample, this clonotype turned up a few times. The rearrangement uses TRBV7-2 and TRBJ2-7; TRBD2 matches 12 bases. This CDR3 has 14 residues. Germline-derived CDR1 and CDR2 are SGHTA and FQGNSA. V lost 6 bases to trimming and J lost 4 bases; unmatched junction nucleotides: 4. As DNA, the CDR3 is TGTGCCAGCAGTGACGGACTAGCGGGGTACGAGCAGTACTTC. It codes for CASSDGLAGYEQYF.

This rearrangement joins TRBV15 to TRBJ2-2, with D perhaps matching TRBD1 or TRBD2 (5 bases each). This CDR3 is 14 amino acids long. Trimming shortened V by 8 bases and J by 1 base, and 11 bases separated the two germline ends. The germline gives CDR1 LNHNV, CDR2 YYDKDF (reference sequence). CDR3 sequence: CATQRGLNTGELFF. The CDR3 DNA is TGTGCCACCCAGAGGGGTCTGAACACCGGGGAGCTGTTTTTT.

This clonotype was seen only once. The chain is built from TRBV27 and TRBJ1-6; 7 bases are a match to TRBD1. Unmatched junction bases numbered 8, after V lost 5 bases and J lost 13 bases. Per germline, CDR1 MNHEY and CDR2 SMNVEV (reference sequence). CDR3 length: 13 residues. Here the CDR3 reads CASSKTGRSPLHF. Here the CDR3 DNA reads TGTGCCAGCAGTAAGACAGGGAGGAGCCCCCTCCACTTT.

This clonotype showed up just once. The chain couples TRBV27 to TRBJ2-1; D is possibly TRBD1 (6 bases). Trimming removed 4 bases at V and 2 bases at J, with 12 bases between. This CDR3 is 15 amino acids long. Per germline, CDR1 MNHEY and CDR2 SMNVEV (reference sequence). The CDR3 DNA is TGTGCCAGCAGTTCCAGACAGGCGGCCTACAATGAGCAGTTCTTC. Amino acids: CASSSRQAAYNEQFF.

The V and J genes are TRBV20-1 and TRBJ1-2; a weak D match, TRBD1 (5 bases). Germline V lookup: CDR1 DFQATT, CDR2 SNEGSKA (reference sequence). The CDR3 runs to 13 residues. Between the trimmed V and J ends, which lost 6 bases and 3 bases, there was a span of 14 bases. This CDR3 reads CSASYGTHYGYTF. The CDR3, as DNA: TGCAGTGCCTCCTACGGGACCCACTATGGCTACACCTTC.

V is TRBV9 and J is TRBJ2-5, with D tentatively TRBD1 (6 bases). The CDR3 sequence is 15 residues long. Germline CDR1 is SGDLS and CDR2 is YYNGEE. V lost 4 bases and J lost 4, with 17 bases in between. The DNA of the CDR3 is TGTGCCAGCAGCTTATATCCGGGACAACTAGAGACCCAGTACTTC. It yields the protein CASSLYPGQLETQYF.

This chain links TRBV7-2 with TRBJ2-1; 8 bases map to TRBD2. This CDR3 is built from 15 residues. Germline V lookup: CDR1 SGHTA, CDR2 FQGNSA. The junction had 4 bases not matched to a gene; V was cut back by 2 bases and J by 4 bases. The CDR3 DNA sequence: TGTGCCAGCAGCTTACGCGCGGGGGGATACAATGAGCAGTTCTTC. Amino acids: CASSLRAGGYNEQFF.

The chain has TRBV30 and TRBJ1-1; unclear D gene. There are 11 residues in the CDR3. Looked up from germline, CDR1 is GTSNPN and CDR2 is SVGIG (reference sequence). Trimming removed 0 bases from V and 5 bases from J, with 4 bases in between. The DNA for the CDR3 is TGTGCCTGGAGTGTGGTTACTGAAGCTTTCTTT. It is translated as CAWSVVTEAFF.

V is TRBV13 and J is TRBJ2-7, with D maybe TRBD2 (5 bases). This CDR3 has 13 amino acids. V lost 3 bases to trimming and J lost 2 bases, with 8 bases between them. Germline lookup yields CDR1 PRHDT and CDR2 FYEKMQ (reference sequence). The CDR3 protein is CASSFASPYEQYF. Written as DNA, the CDR3 is TGTGCCAGCAGCTTCGCTAGCCCCTACGAGCAGTACTTC.